The entry below describes one TCR beta chain. Germline lookup yields CDR1 LNHDA and CDR2 SQIVND (reference sequence). The CDR3 extends over 15 amino acids. The ends lost 3 bases at V and 6 bases at J; junction bases unmatched: 8. This entry comes from a study of cytomegalovirus exposure and HLA in healthy donors. PCR was performed using 60 Vbeta and 13 Jbeta primers. Assay used: immunoSEQ multiplex PCR; TCRdb lists only in-frame clones, some missing. With around 130,000 clones in the sample, the ten largest clones hold 1.5% to 1.8%. Material for sequencing was PBMCs. The sequence derives from a woman aged 40 to 50 in good health and CMV-seronegative. The chain has TRBV19 and TRBJ1-1; TRBD1 matches 9 bases. The CDR3 nucleotides are TGTGCCAGTAGTATCATTGGACAGGGGACACCTGAAGCTTTCTTT. Its protein product is CASSIIGQGTPEAFF.